This is a list of T cell receptor beta chains from one sample in a study of sequential checkpoint blockade in melanoma. The repertoire was sequenced with immunoSEQ multiplex PCR; TCRdb's copy has only in-frame clones and lacks some. Found here are about 17,000 clones, around 70% of them singletons; the top ten hold approximately 20%. The sample consisted of CD8+ T cells sorted from blood (inferred from file names), taken from a patient given nivolumab and ipilimumab in sequence. These receptors were collected from a human donor with melanoma. Each CDR3 is given with its conserved first and last residue. The D gene is left open where the match is weak. Clone size is shown for a subset of rows, as once, few, many or a class of expanded clone.

abundance: few; d_gene: .; v_gene: TRBV30; j_gene: TRBJ1-1; len: 13; CDR3aa: CAWSEGGYTEAFF; CDR3nt: TGTGCCTGGAGTGAGGGGGGGTACACTGAAGCTTTCTTT
abundance: once; d_gene: TRBD2; v_gene: TRBV7-8; j_gene: TRBJ2-7; len: 16; CDR3aa: CASSLLTPRGSYEQYF; CDR3nt: TGTGCCAGCAGCTTACTTACCCCGCGGGGGAGCTACGAGCAGTACTTC
abundance: .; d_gene: .; v_gene: TRBV18; j_gene: TRBJ1-1; len: 14; CDR3aa: CASSPEHMNTEAFF; CDR3nt: TGTGCCAGCTCACCAGAACACATGAACACTGAAGCTTTCTTT
abundance: .; d_gene: .; v_gene: TRBV19; j_gene: TRBJ2-7; len: 17; CDR3aa: CASSIGAGSGRAYEQYF; CDR3nt: TGTGCCAGTAGTATCGGGGCGGGGAGCGGGCGTGCCTACGAGCAGTACTTC
abundance: .; d_gene: TRBD1; v_gene: TRBV6-6; j_gene: TRBJ1-5; len: 13; CDR3aa: CASGTGYNQPQHF; CDR3nt: TGTGCCAGCGGGACAGGGTACAATCAGCCCCAGCATTTT
abundance: .; d_gene: TRBD2; v_gene: TRBV9; j_gene: TRBJ2-1; len: 15; CDR3aa: CASSVWASGHNEQFF; CDR3nt: TGTGCCAGCAGCGTCTGGGCTAGCGGTCACAATGAGCAGTTCTTC
abundance: .; d_gene: .; v_gene: TRBV27; j_gene: TRBJ2-7; len: 14; CDR3aa: CASSLARSGYEQYF; CDR3nt: TGTGCCAGCAGTCTCGCTAGGAGCGGCTACGAGCAGTACTTC
abundance: .; d_gene: TRBD1; v_gene: TRBV7-9; j_gene: TRBJ2-7; len: 15; CDR3aa: CASSFQGTGRHEQYF; CDR3nt: TGTGCCAGCAGCTTCCAGGGGACAGGGCGACACGAGCAGTACTTC
abundance: .; d_gene: TRBD1; v_gene: TRBV7-9; j_gene: TRBJ2-7; len: 14; CDR3aa: CASSSRQGRNEQYF; CDR3nt: TGTGCCAGCAGCTCCCGACAGGGGAGGAACGAGCAGTACTTC
abundance: few; d_gene: TRBD1; v_gene: TRBV7-9; j_gene: TRBJ2-7; len: 13; CDR3aa: CASSSGQGGEQYF; CDR3nt: TGTGCCAGCAGCTCCGGACAGGGTGGCGAGCAGTACTTC
abundance: .; d_gene: .; v_gene: TRBV11-2; j_gene: TRBJ1-1; len: 15; CDR3aa: CASSLTSATGAQAFF; CDR3nt: TGTGCCAGCAGCTTAACATCGGCTACAGGAGCTCAAGCTTTCTTT
abundance: .; d_gene: .; v_gene: TRBV5-1; j_gene: TRBJ1-1; len: 14; CDR3aa: CASSFEALNTEAFF; CDR3nt: TGCGCCAGCAGCTTTGAAGCACTGAACACTGAAGCTTTCTTT
abundance: .; d_gene: .; v_gene: TRBV4-2; j_gene: TRBJ1-5; len: 15; CDR3aa: CASSLGQISNQPQHF; CDR3nt: TGTGCCAGCAGCTTGGGGCAGATTAGCAATCAGCCCCAGCATTTT
abundance: .; d_gene: .; v_gene: TRBV27; j_gene: TRBJ2-2; len: 13; CDR3aa: CASKGVTTGELFF; CDR3nt: TGTGCCTCCAAGGGGGTTACCACCGGGGAGCTGTTTTTT
abundance: .; d_gene: TRBD1; v_gene: TRBV6-4; j_gene: TRBJ1-6; len: 17; CDR3aa: CASSGPKTGFRDSPLHF; CDR3nt: TGTGCCAGCAGTGGACCTAAGACAGGGTTCAGGGATTCACCCCTCCACTTT
abundance: .; d_gene: .; v_gene: TRBV6-5; j_gene: TRBJ2-7; len: 13; CDR3aa: CASSYSQGYEQYF; CDR3nt: TGTGCCAGCAGTTACTCCCAGGGCTACGAGCAGTACTTC
abundance: .; d_gene: .; v_gene: TRBV14; j_gene: TRBJ2-7; len: 14; CDR3aa: CASSQIRWGGEQYF; CDR3nt: TGTGCCAGCAGCCAAATCAGGTGGGGAGGCGAGCAGTACTTC
abundance: .; d_gene: TRBD1; v_gene: TRBV4-2; j_gene: TRBJ1-6; len: 15; CDR3aa: CASSSPGQGGSPLHF; CDR3nt: TGTGCCAGCAGTTCCCCGGGACAGGGGGGTTCACCCCTCCACTTT
abundance: .; d_gene: TRBD1; v_gene: TRBV7-9; j_gene: TRBJ1-1; len: 15; CDR3aa: CASSSHNRGATEAFF; CDR3nt: TGTGCCAGCAGCTCTCATAACAGGGGCGCCACTGAAGCTTTCTTT
abundance: .; d_gene: .; v_gene: TRBV5-6; j_gene: TRBJ2-7; len: 15; CDR3aa: CASSLGGWGLGEQYF; CDR3nt: TGTGCCAGCAGCTTAGGGGGTTGGGGATTGGGCGAGCAGTACTTC
abundance: few; d_gene: .; v_gene: TRBV7-9; j_gene: TRBJ2-7; len: 14; CDR3aa: CASSLSPENYEQYF; CDR3nt: TGTGCCAGCAGCTTATCGCCGGAGAACTACGAGCAGTACTTC
abundance: .; d_gene: .; v_gene: TRBV28; j_gene: TRBJ1-2; len: 15; CDR3aa: CASSPGSSGGYGYTF; CDR3nt: TGTGCCAGCAGTCCCGGGTCCTCCGGAGGGTATGGCTACACCTTC
abundance: .; d_gene: .; v_gene: TRBV4-1; j_gene: TRBJ1-2; len: 14; CDR3aa: CASSQGGWVYGYTF; CDR3nt: TGCGCCAGCAGCCAAGGAGGGTGGGTCTATGGCTACACCTTC
abundance: .; d_gene: TRBD1; v_gene: TRBV7-8; j_gene: TRBJ1-5; len: 15; CDR3aa: CASSLGGQGNQPQHF; CDR3nt: TGTGCCAGCAGCTTAGGGGGACAGGGAAATCAGCCCCAGCATTTT
abundance: few; d_gene: TRBD1; v_gene: TRBV13; j_gene: TRBJ2-7; len: 14; CDR3aa: CASRRQGPTYEQYF; CDR3nt: TGTGCCAGCCGTAGACAGGGCCCTACCTACGAGCAGTACTTC
abundance: .; d_gene: TRBD1; v_gene: TRBV7-6; j_gene: TRBJ1-6; len: 15; CDR3aa: CASSQDRAYNSPLHF; CDR3nt: TGTGCCAGCAGCCAGGACAGGGCTTATAATTCACCCCTCCACTTT
abundance: once; d_gene: .; v_gene: TRBV7-9; j_gene: TRBJ2-7; len: 14; CDR3aa: CASSRVALGYEQYF; CDR3nt: TGTGCCAGCAGCCGGGTAGCCCTCGGGTACGAGCAGTACTTC
abundance: .; d_gene: .; v_gene: TRBV19; j_gene: TRBJ2-7; len: 11; CDR3aa: CASSDNYEQYF; CDR3nt: TGTGCCAGTAGTGACAACTACGAGCAGTACTTC
abundance: .; d_gene: TRBD1; v_gene: TRBV2; j_gene: TRBJ2-7; len: 12; CDR3aa: CASSDRVYEQYF; CDR3nt: TGTGCCAGCAGCGACAGGGTCTACGAGCAGTACTTC
abundance: .; d_gene: TRBD1; v_gene: TRBV2; j_gene: TRBJ1-2; len: 14; CDR3aa: CASSERDSLYGYTF; CDR3nt: TGTGCCAGCAGTGAAAGGGACAGTCTTTATGGCTACACCTTC
abundance: .; d_gene: .; v_gene: TRBV5-8; j_gene: TRBJ1-5; len: 14; CDR3aa: CASSLGPSNQPQHF; CDR3nt: TGTGCCAGCAGCTTGGGGCCTAGCAATCAGCCCCAGCATTTT
abundance: .; d_gene: .; v_gene: TRBV5-6; j_gene: TRBJ1-1; len: 13; CDR3aa: CASSLAGFGEAFF; CDR3nt: TGTGCCAGCAGCTTGGCAGGGTTTGGTGAAGCTTTCTTT
abundance: hyperexpanded; d_gene: .; v_gene: TRBV9; j_gene: TRBJ2-7; len: 16; CDR3aa: CASSPSRKQAAYEQYF; CDR3nt: TGTGCCAGCAGCCCCAGCCGAAAACAGGCTGCCTACGAGCAGTACTTC
abundance: medium-sized; d_gene: .; v_gene: TRBV6-1; j_gene: TRBJ1-5; len: 14; CDR3aa: CASSAAYRAQPQHF; CDR3nt: TGTGCCAGCTCAGCAGCCTACAGGGCTCAGCCCCAGCATTTT
abundance: .; d_gene: .; v_gene: TRBV28; j_gene: TRBJ2-7; len: 17; CDR3aa: CASSFGTSSFFFYEQYF; CDR3nt: TGTGCCAGCAGTTTCGGAACTAGTTCCTTTTTTTTCTACGAGCAGTACTTC
abundance: .; d_gene: .; v_gene: TRBV5-6; j_gene: TRBJ1-5; len: 14; CDR3aa: CASSGRQSNQPQHF; CDR3nt: TGTGCCAGCAGCGGAAGACAGAGCAATCAGCCCCAGCATTTT
abundance: .; d_gene: .; v_gene: TRBV6-5; j_gene: TRBJ1-2; len: 15; CDR3aa: CASSYSRGRVYGYTF; CDR3nt: TGTGCCAGCAGTTACTCGCGGGGGCGGGTGTATGGCTACACCTTC
abundance: .; d_gene: .; v_gene: TRBV19; j_gene: TRBJ1-2; len: 13; CDR3aa: CASSLRTADGYTF; CDR3nt: TGTGCCAGTAGTCTTCGGACAGCAGATGGCTACACCTTC
abundance: medium-sized; d_gene: .; v_gene: TRBV19; j_gene: TRBJ1-2; len: 11; CDR3aa: CAAEGDYGYTF; CDR3nt: TGTGCTGCCGAGGGGGATTATGGCTACACCTTC
abundance: .; d_gene: TRBD1; v_gene: TRBV11-2; j_gene: TRBJ1-1; len: 13; CDR3aa: CASSPGQGTEAFF; CDR3nt: TGTGCCAGCAGCCCGGGACAGGGCACTGAAGCTTTCTTT
abundance: .; d_gene: TRBD1; v_gene: TRBV28; j_gene: TRBJ1-2; len: 14; CDR3aa: CASSYQRGREGYTF; CDR3nt: TGTGCCAGCAGTTACCAAAGGGGGCGTGAAGGCTACACCTTC
abundance: .; d_gene: .; v_gene: TRBV6-5; j_gene: TRBJ1-2; len: 14; CDR3aa: CASSYLWGQGGYTF; CDR3nt: TGTGCCAGCAGTTATTTGTGGGGGCAGGGTGGCTACACCTTC
abundance: .; d_gene: .; v_gene: TRBV6-6; j_gene: TRBJ1-1; len: 14; CDR3aa: CASSYSFEVPEAFF; CDR3nt: TGTGCCAGCAGTTACTCGTTCGAGGTCCCTGAAGCTTTCTTT
abundance: once; d_gene: .; v_gene: TRBV5-6; j_gene: TRBJ1-3; len: 14; CDR3aa: CASSLNTGGNTIYF; CDR3nt: TGTGCCAGCAGCTTGAATACAGGTGGAAACACCATATATTTT
abundance: .; d_gene: .; v_gene: TRBV5-4; j_gene: TRBJ2-7; len: 18; CDR3aa: CASSQNPLDSDSSYEQYF; CDR3nt: TGTGCCAGCAGCCAAAACCCTCTTGACAGCGATTCCTCCTACGAGCAGTACTTC
abundance: once; d_gene: TRBD1; v_gene: TRBV13; j_gene: TRBJ1-2; len: 13; CDR3aa: CASSADRAGGYTF; CDR3nt: TGTGCCAGCAGCGCGGACAGGGCCGGTGGCTACACCTTC